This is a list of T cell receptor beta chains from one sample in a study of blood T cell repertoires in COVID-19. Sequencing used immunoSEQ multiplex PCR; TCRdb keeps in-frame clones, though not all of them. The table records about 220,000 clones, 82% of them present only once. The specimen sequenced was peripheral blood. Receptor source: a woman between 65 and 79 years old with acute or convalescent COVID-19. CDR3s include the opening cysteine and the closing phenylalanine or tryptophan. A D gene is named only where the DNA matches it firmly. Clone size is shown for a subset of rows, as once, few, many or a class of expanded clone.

CDR3nt: TGTGCCAGCAGCTTAGGAGGGACAGGGGGCTACGAGCAGTACTTC; CDR3aa: CASSLGGTGGYEQYF; j_gene: TRBJ2-7; d_gene: TRBD1; abundance: .; v_gene: TRBV11-3
CDR3nt: TGTGCCAGCAGCTCTCTAGGGGGTGAAGCTTTCTTT; CDR3aa: CASSSLGGEAFF; j_gene: TRBJ1-1; d_gene: .; abundance: .; v_gene: TRBV7-8
CDR3nt: TGCGCCAGCAGCCAAGTAGCGGCTAGCGGGGAGAGCACAGATACGCAGTATTTT; CDR3aa: CASSQVAASGESTDTQYF; j_gene: TRBJ2-3; d_gene: TRBD2; abundance: once; v_gene: TRBV4-1
CDR3nt: TGCGCCAGCAGCTTCGAAGGCGGGCGCGGAAACACCATATATTTT; CDR3aa: CASSFEGGRGNTIYF; j_gene: TRBJ1-3; d_gene: .; abundance: .; v_gene: TRBV5-1
CDR3nt: TGTGCCAGCAGCTTATCTCGGGATGGCTACACCTTC; CDR3aa: CASSLSRDGYTF; j_gene: TRBJ1-2; d_gene: .; abundance: .; v_gene: TRBV5-8
CDR3nt: TGCGCCAGCAGCCCCATGGGCAGGGGCGACGAAAAACTGTTTTTT; CDR3aa: CASSPMGRGDEKLFF; j_gene: TRBJ1-4; d_gene: .; abundance: .; v_gene: TRBV5-1
CDR3nt: TGTGCCAGCAGCAAGGACATCGCCGGCTACACCTTC; CDR3aa: CASSKDIAGYTF; j_gene: TRBJ1-2; d_gene: .; abundance: .; v_gene: TRBV9
CDR3nt: TGTGCCAGCAGTTCGGGACAGAGCGAGAGGGGCTACACCTTC; CDR3aa: CASSSGQSERGYTF; j_gene: TRBJ1-2; d_gene: TRBD1; abundance: .; v_gene: TRBV27
CDR3nt: TGTGCCAGCAGCTTCGGCATCGGGGGGGCCGATGATACGCAGTATTTT; CDR3aa: CASSFGIGGADDTQYF; j_gene: TRBJ2-3; d_gene: TRBD2; abundance: .; v_gene: TRBV11-2
CDR3nt: TGTGCCAGCAGTTTATTGGGATTCGGGACTAGCGGGAATGAGCAGTTCTTC; CDR3aa: CASSLLGFGTSGNEQFF; j_gene: TRBJ2-1; d_gene: TRBD2; abundance: .; v_gene: TRBV27
CDR3nt: TGTGCCAGCGGACAGGACTATGGCTACACCTTC; CDR3aa: CASGQDYGYTF; j_gene: TRBJ1-2; d_gene: TRBD1; abundance: .; v_gene: TRBV6-5
CDR3nt: TGTGCCAGCAGCATCCTAGGCGGGGGCGTGAACACAGATACGCAGTATTTT; CDR3aa: CASSILGGGVNTDTQYF; j_gene: TRBJ2-3; d_gene: .; abundance: once; v_gene: TRBV7-6